The clone carrying this TCR beta chain was observed at least ten times. The CDR3 length is 16 residues. V was clipped by 0 bases and J by 6 bases, with 18 bases between them. Germline lookup yields CDR1 SGHDT and CDR2 YYEEEE. Using immunoSEQ multiplex PCR, the repertoire was profiled, and TCRdb retains in-frame clones only, with some absent. The sample carries approximately 250,000 clones, approximately 65% recorded once. Participating donors were healthy, HIV-negative adults free of recent acute infections or vaccinations. This sample was included in a study of shared clonotypes between healthy human individuals.

This receptor was taken from a young man in good health. Sequenced: memory CD4+ T cells sorted from blood. Subset meaning: CD45RA-negative fraction. The rearrangement links TRBV5-6 to TRBJ1-2; no definite D call. In nucleotides, the CDR3 is TGTGCCAGCAGCTTGGGAGGGATGGGCGGACCAGATGGCTACACCTTC. Protein sequence: CASSLGGMGGPDGYTF.